These 4 T cell receptor beta chains were sequenced from one sample in a study of PD-1 blockade in classical Hodgkin lymphoma. Only in-frame clones appear in the TCRdb table, and some are missing; sequencing was by immunoSEQ multiplex PCR. The sample records thousands of clones, less than 90% being singletons. Specified time point: cycle 4 day 1 (C4D1), after 5 to 7 weeks of nivolumab. All trial patients relapsed after autologous stem cell transplantation. Sequencing used peripheral blood mononuclear cells (PBMCs), obtained before the fourth cycle of nivolumab. These receptors were taken from a human donor with classical Hodgkin lymphoma.

The V gene is TRBV11-3, the J gene TRBJ1-1, with 11 bases matching TRBD1. Trimming at V came to 8 bases and at J to 4 bases, leaving 9 bases not matched to a gene. Germline V CDR1 and CDR2: SGHNT, YENEEA. The CDR3 loop spans 15 amino acids. In DNA form, the CDR3 reads TGTGCCAGCCTTCCAGGGGGGACAGGGGGCACTGAAGCTTTCTTT. The encoded protein is CASLPGGTGGTEAFF.

The chain uses TRBV5-4 and TRBJ2-5, with 8 bases fitting TRBD2. The CDR3 is made up of 14 amino acids. J gave up 5 bases and V 2 bases, and 5 bases lay outside the gene matches. Germline V lookup: CDR1 SGHNT, CDR2 YYREEE (reference sequence). The CDR3 DNA sequence: TGTGCCAGCAGCTTCGGACTAGCTGCGGAGACCCAGTACTTC. Translating gives CASSFGLAAETQYF.

The rearrangement links TRBV30 to TRBJ2-3; D unresolved. CDR3 length equals 10 residues. Trimming stripped 6 bases from V and 3 bases from J, with 4 bases between. Germline V gene sequence: CDR1 GTSNPN, CDR2 SVGIG (reference sequence). Written as DNA, the CDR3 is TGTGCCTGTAGTACAGATACGCAGTATTTT. This translates into CACSTDTQYF.

The chain links TRBV5-1 to TRBJ2-1; 10 positions match TRBD2. The CDR3 runs 16 residues. Germline V gives CDR1 SGHRS, CDR2 YFSETQ. V lost 4 bases, J lost 2 bases, and 6 bases stayed unmatched. CDR3 residues: CASSTPLAGAYNEQFF. Written as DNA, the CDR3 is TGCGCCAGCAGCACCCCGCTAGCGGGGGCCTACAATGAGCAGTTCTTC.